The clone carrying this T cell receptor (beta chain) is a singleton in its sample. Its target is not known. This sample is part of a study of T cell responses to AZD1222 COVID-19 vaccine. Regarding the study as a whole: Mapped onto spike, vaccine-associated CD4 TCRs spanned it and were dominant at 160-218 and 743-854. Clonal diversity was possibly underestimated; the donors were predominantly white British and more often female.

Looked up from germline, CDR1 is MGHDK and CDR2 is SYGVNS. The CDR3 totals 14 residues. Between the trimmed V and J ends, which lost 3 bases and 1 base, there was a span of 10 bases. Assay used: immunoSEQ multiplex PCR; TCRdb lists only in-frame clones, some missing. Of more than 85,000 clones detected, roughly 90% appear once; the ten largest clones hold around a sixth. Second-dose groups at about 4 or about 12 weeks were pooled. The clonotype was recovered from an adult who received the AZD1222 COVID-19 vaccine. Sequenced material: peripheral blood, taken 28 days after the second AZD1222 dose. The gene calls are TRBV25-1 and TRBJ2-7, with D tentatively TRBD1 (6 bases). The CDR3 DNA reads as TGTGCCAGCAGTGACGCAGGGGTTTCCTACGAGCAGTACTTC. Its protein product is CASSDAGVSYEQYF.